This passage covers 28 T cell receptor beta chains from one sample sequenced in a study of T cell responses to AZD1222 COVID-19 vaccine. Only in-frame clones appear in the TCRdb table, and some are missing; sequencing was by immunoSEQ multiplex PCR. The data hold over 85,000 clones, with roughly 90% observed a single time. The sample here was peripheral blood, taken 28 days after the second AZD1222 dose. These receptors originate from an adult who received the AZD1222 COVID-19 vaccine.

The V gene is TRBV19, the J gene TRBJ1-5; D remains ambiguous. Trimming removed 7 bases at V and 4 bases at J, with 8 bases between. CDR1 LNHDA and CDR2 SQIVND come from the germline V gene (reference sequence). This CDR3 has 12 amino acids. Here the CDR3 DNA reads TGTGCCAGTACCACGAGTAATCAGCCCCAGCATTTT. It is translated as CASTTSNQPQHF.

V gene TRBV7-9 combines with J gene TRBJ2-5, with D possibly matching TRBD1 (6 bases). CDR3 length: 16 residues. Trimming stripped 5 bases from V and 0 bases from J, with 16 bases between. The germline CDR1 and CDR2 sequences are SEHNR and FQNEAQ (reference sequence). The CDR3 DNA is TGTGCCAGCAGCGGCTACACAGGGTTGCACCAAGAGACCCAGTACTTC. Translation: CASSGYTGLHQETQYF.

This rearrangement joins TRBV2 to TRBJ1-4; D is unresolved. V dropped 7 bases and J dropped 11 bases, with 11 bases sitting between them. Germline V gene data show CDR1 as SNHLY and CDR2 as FYNNEI. This CDR3 comprises 11 residues. The DNA for the CDR3 is TGTGCCAGCAACCAGGTCCGGAAACTGTTTTTT. The encoded protein is CASNQVRKLFF.

This clone was detected once. The chain employs TRBV7-6 and TRBJ2-1; 8 bases are shared with TRBD2. The CDR3 spans 16 residues. The trim removed 4 bases at V and 9 bases at J, leaving 14 bases unmatched. The germline V gene has CDR1 SGHVS and CDR2 FNYEAQ. CDR3 bases: TGTGCCAGCAGCTCAGGATCGCCGGGACTAGGTAGTGAGCAGTTCTTC. Its protein is CASSSGSPGLGSEQFF.

The rearrangement uses TRBV7-9 and TRBJ2-3; tentative D call: TRBD2 (6 bases). Between the trimmed V and J ends, which lost 5 bases and 3 bases, there was a span of 12 bases. The CDR3 runs to 14 residues. Germline assignment: CDR1 SEHNR and CDR2 FQNEAQ (reference sequence). The CDR3 DNA follows: TGTGCCAGCAGCCCCCCGGGGGAGACAGATACGCAGTATTTT. It yields the protein CASSPPGETDTQYF.

As DNA, the CDR3 is TGTGCCAGCAGTGAAGGACCAGCGGGAGGTGTTTACGAGCAGTACTTC. Translating it yields CASSEGPAGGVYEQYF. The chain links TRBV6-1 to TRBJ2-7; 9 bases are a match to TRBD2. Per the germline V gene, CDR1 is MNHNS and CDR2 is SASEGT. The ends lost 1 base at V and 4 bases at J; junction bases unmatched: 8. This CDR3 has 16 amino acids.

This clone is deemed large. The chain joins TRBV7-9 to TRBJ1-4, with D uncertain. Germline V gene lookup returns CDR1 SEHNR and CDR2 FQNEAQ (reference sequence). The CDR3 runs 14 residues. Trimming shortened V by 5 bases and J by 6 bases, and 13 bases separated the two germline ends. The CDR3 DNA follows: TGTGCCAGCAGCCCTGGGCGGCAATATGAAAAACTGTTTTTT. The encoded protein is CASSPGRQYEKLFF.

The V and J genes are TRBV21-1 and TRBJ1-1. TRBV21-1 is a recognized pseudogene. There are 15 residues in the CDR3. This chain's CDR3 is CASSPCEGIGTEAFF. CDR3 sequence (DNA): TGTGCCAGCAGCCCATGCGAGGGGATAGGGACTGAAGCTTTCTTT.

This sequence joins TRBV5-1 and TRBJ2-5; D remains ambiguous. The germline V gene has CDR1 SGHRS and CDR2 YFSETQ. The CDR3 has 12 amino acids. V lost 4 bases to trimming and J lost 6 bases, with 10 bases between them. Written as DNA, the CDR3 is TGCGCCAGCAGCAGGCCTTCCAAGACCCAGTACTTC. It encodes CASSRPSKTQYF.

The chain carries TRBV12-5 and TRBJ2-1, with 10 positions matching TRBD1. The CDR3 loop spans 20 amino acids. Per the germline V gene, CDR1 is LGHNT and CDR2 is FRNRAP. Germline trimming cut 2 bases from V and 1 base from J; bases unmatched to any gene: 14. The CDR3 nucleotides read TGTGCTAGTGGTTTGATCCTCCGGGACAGGGGACCTTTTTCCTACAATGAGCAGTTCTTC. Translating it yields CASGLILRDRGPFSYNEQFF.

The chain uses TRBV3-1 (or the pseudogene TRBV3-2) and TRBJ2-7; TRBD2 agrees at 8 bases. J gave up 7 bases and V 5 bases, and 7 bases lay outside the gene matches. The CDR3 contains 13 residues. Germline V gene sequence: CDR1 LGHDT, CDR2 YNNKEL (reference sequence). CDR3 sequence reads: CASSAGTRWEQYF. CDR3 sequence (DNA): TGTGCCAGCAGCGCCGGGACTAGATGGGAGCAGTACTTC.

The genes are TRBV6-5 and TRBJ2-7; 8 positions match TRBD2. Germline CDR1 and CDR2: MNHEY and SVGAGI. The ends lost 5 bases at V and 7 bases at J; junction bases unmatched: 13. This CDR3 has 15 amino acids. The CDR3 here is CASSSSGSSFGEQYF. The CDR3 coding sequence is TGTGCCAGCAGTAGCAGCGGGAGTTCCTTTGGGGAGCAGTACTTC.

V usage is TRBV10-1 and J usage is TRBJ2-3; D uncertain. The CDR3 length is 13 residues. CDR1 is WNHNN and CDR2 is SYGVQD in the germline V gene (reference sequence). The germline V and J ends were trimmed by 7 bases and 6 bases, with 14 bases remaining between them. Here the CDR3 DNA reads TGCGCCAGCAACAAGGATCGGGCTGATACGCAGTATTTT. This codes for CASNKDRADTQYF.

The rearrangement uses TRBV27 and TRBJ1-1; D is perhaps TRBD1 (5 bases). CDR1 is MNHEY, CDR2 SMNVEV, per germline (reference sequence). The CDR3 loop spans 15 amino acids. The V and J ends lost 4 bases and 1 base respectively, with 13 bases between them. CDR3 DNA: TGTGCCAGCAGTTCCCGGGACGGGGAGAACACTGAAGCTTTCTTT. Its protein product is CASSSRDGENTEAFF.

This chain uses TRBV6-5 with TRBJ1-5, with D maybe TRBD1 (5 bases). The CDR3 covers 14 residues. V lost 5 bases and J 7 bases, leaving 15 bases between the germline ends. The germline V gene encodes CDR1 MNHEY and CDR2 SVGAGI. The CDR3 is CASSPWAEGQPQHF. CDR3 coding DNA: TGTGCCAGCAGTCCCTGGGCCGAGGGGCAGCCCCAGCATTTT.

V gene TRBV7-2 combines with J gene TRBJ2-5; D remains unclear. Trimming took 1 base from V and 1 from J, leaving 7 bases between them. Germline CDR1 is SGHTA and CDR2 is FQGNSA. This CDR3 is 14 amino acids long. The CDR3 loop reads CASSLGAFQETQYF. CDR3 nucleotides: TGTGCCAGCAGCTTAGGTGCTTTCCAAGAGACCCAGTACTTC.

J is TRBJ2-7 and V is TRBV7-6, with 8 bases fitting TRBD1. V lost 0 bases and J lost 4; bases outside the gene matches: 5. The germline gives CDR1 SGHVS, CDR2 FNYEAQ. This CDR3 has 15 residues. The chain's CDR3 is CASSLASGGTYEQYF. CDR3 DNA sequence: TGTGCCAGCAGCTTAGCTTCAGGGGGCACGTACGAGCAGTACTTC.

V and J are TRBV19 and TRBJ1-6; no clear D gene. The germline V gene has CDR1 LNHDA and CDR2 SQIVND (reference sequence). This CDR3 comprises 13 residues. Between the trimmed V and J ends, which lost 10 bases and 10 bases, there was a span of 17 bases. The CDR3 region has the DNA TGTGCCACCCTTCAGAGCCCGGCCTCACCCCTCCACTTT. It is translated as CATLQSPASPLHF. Full variable domain (missing parts from reference TRBV19 and TRBJ1-6): DGGITQSPKYLFRKEGQNVTLSCEQNLNHDAMYWYRQDPGQGLRLIYYSQIVNDFQKGDIAEGYSVSREKKESFPLTVTSAQKNPTAFYLCATLQSPASPLHFGNGTRLTVT.

The chain is built from TRBV3-1 (or the pseudogene TRBV3-2) and TRBJ2-7; D not certain. This CDR3 region has 14 residues. Germline V gene data show CDR1 as LGHDT and CDR2 as YNNKEL (reference sequence). Trimming shortened V by 1 base and J by 2 bases, and 9 bases separated the two germline ends. Here the CDR3 reads CASSQAPGPYEQYF. The CDR3 DNA sequence: TGTGCCAGCAGCCAAGCCCCAGGCCCCTACGAGCAGTACTTC.

This chain connects TRBV29-1 to TRBJ2-3; D not resolved. This CDR3 comprises 11 residues. V shed 1 base and J shed 5 bases, with 4 bases lying between them. Germline loops: CDR1 SQVTM, CDR2 ANQGSEA. The CDR3 sequence is CSVEVIDTQYF. The CDR3 bases are TGCAGCGTTGAAGTGATAGATACGCAGTATTTT.

This rearrangement joins TRBV18 to TRBJ2-7; 13 bases are shared with TRBD2. Germline values: CDR1 KGHSH, CDR2 LQKENI. CDR3 length: 15 residues. Trimming at V came to 2 bases and at J to 5 bases, leaving 3 bases not matched to a gene. The CDR3 DNA is TGTGCCAGCTCACCAAGGACTAGCGGGAGTCACGAGCAGTACTTC. Amino acid sequence: CASSPRTSGSHEQYF.

This clone was detected a few times. The V and J genes are TRBV11-3 and TRBJ2-2; 9 bases line up with TRBD1. The CDR3 extends over 15 amino acids. V shed 5 bases and J 4 bases; nucleotides not matched to a gene: 5. Per germline, CDR1 SGHNT and CDR2 YENEEA. The CDR3 here is CASSAQGALTGELFF. DNA of the CDR3: TGTGCCAGCAGCGCACAGGGGGCACTCACCGGGGAGCTGTTTTTT.

V usage is TRBV15 and J usage is TRBJ2-7; 9 nucleotides align to TRBD1. With 0 bases clipped from V and 2 bases from J, the junction kept 5 bases outside the gene matches. Germline-derived CDR1 and CDR2 are LNHNV and YYDKDF (reference sequence). This CDR3 is 16 amino acids long. The chain's CDR3 is CATSRDVGQGTYEQYF. CDR3 sequence (DNA): TGTGCCACCAGCAGAGATGTGGGACAGGGCACCTACGAGCAGTACTTC.

The rearrangement links TRBV4-2 to TRBJ2-7, with 12 bases identical to TRBD2. Germline CDR1 LGHNA, CDR2 YNFKEQ. With 4 bases clipped from V and 2 bases from J, the junction kept 12 bases outside the gene matches. This CDR3 has 18 amino acids. The DNA for the CDR3 is TGTGCCAGCAGCCGAGAACCGGGACTAGCGGGCTTTGCCTACGAGCAGTACTTC. Translated: CASSREPGLAGFAYEQYF.

The V gene is TRBV5-1, the J gene TRBJ2-5, with 13 bases lining up with TRBD2. After removal of 4 bases from V and 4 bases from J, the junction contained 4 bases not matched to a gene. CDR3 length equals 15 residues. Germline CDR1 SGHRS, CDR2 YFSETQ. CDR3 nucleotides: TGCGCCAGCAGCGGACTAGCGGGAGTCGGAGAGACCCAGTACTTC. This encodes CASSGLAGVGETQYF.

The chain couples TRBV30 to TRBJ2-6; 7 positions agree with TRBD1. CDR3 size: 18 residues. V shed 2 bases, J shed 0 bases, and the junction held 10 bases outside the gene matches. CDR1 GTSNPN and CDR2 SVGIG come from the germline V gene (reference sequence). The CDR3 DNA reads as TGTGCCTGGAGTCTAAGGGACAGCCACAACTCTGGGGCCAACGTCCTGACTTTC. Translating gives CAWSLRDSHNSGANVLTF.

V is TRBV3-1 (or the pseudogene TRBV3-2) and J is TRBJ2-2, with 8 nucleotides matching TRBD1. There are 17 residues in the CDR3. Germline V gives CDR1 LGHDT, CDR2 YNNKEL (reference sequence). Trimming took 1 base from V and 3 from J; bases not matched to a gene: 7. CDR3 region: CASSQGWTGHDTGELFF. The CDR3 DNA sequence: TGTGCCAGCAGCCAAGGATGGACAGGGCACGACACCGGGGAGCTGTTTTTT.

The chain joins TRBV7-9 to TRBJ1-2, with TRBD1 matching 10 bases. This CDR3 is 14 amino acids long. V lost 5 bases and J lost 8; bases outside the gene matches: 8. Germline CDR1 and CDR2: SEHNR and FQNEAQ (reference sequence). CDR3 sequence reads: CASSPQTGGEGYTF. The CDR3 nucleotides are TGTGCCAGCAGCCCCCAGACAGGGGGCGAAGGCTACACCTTC.